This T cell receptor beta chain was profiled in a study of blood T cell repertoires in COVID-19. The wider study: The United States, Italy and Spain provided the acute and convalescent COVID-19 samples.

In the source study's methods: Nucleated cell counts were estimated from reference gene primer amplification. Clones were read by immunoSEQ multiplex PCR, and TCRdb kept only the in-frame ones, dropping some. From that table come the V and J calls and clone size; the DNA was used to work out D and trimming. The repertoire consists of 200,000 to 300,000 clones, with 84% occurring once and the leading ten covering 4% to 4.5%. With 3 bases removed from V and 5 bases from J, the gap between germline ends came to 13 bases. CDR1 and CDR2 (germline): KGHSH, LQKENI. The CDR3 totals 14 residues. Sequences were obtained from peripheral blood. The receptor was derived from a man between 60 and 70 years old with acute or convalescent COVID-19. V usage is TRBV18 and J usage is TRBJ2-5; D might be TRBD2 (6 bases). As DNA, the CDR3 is TGTGCCAGCTCACCCCCCCCGGGGAGGGAGACCCAGTACTTC. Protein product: CASSPPPGRETQYF.